A single sample is the source of the 16 T cell receptor beta chains below, sequenced in a study of blood T cell repertoires in COVID-19. Profiling relied on immunoSEQ multiplex PCR, and the TCRdb table lists in-frame clones only, not all of them. The data contain a few hundred thousand clones, roughly 85% of them singletons. Sequences were obtained from peripheral blood. The receptors stem from a woman in her sixties or seventies with acute or convalescent COVID-19.

J is TRBJ2-3 and V is TRBV5-1; 12 nucleotides match TRBD2. Germline CDR1 reads SGHRS; CDR2 reads YFSETQ. V shed 4 bases and J 2 bases; nucleotides not matched to a gene: 5. CDR3 length equals 16 residues. The CDR3 DNA follows: TGCGCCAGCAGCCCCGGGACTAGCGGGCTCACAGATACGCAGTATTTT. It encodes CASSPGTSGLTDTQYF.

The chain joins TRBV27 to TRBJ1-1; TRBD1 agrees at 11 bases. Germline-derived CDR1 and CDR2 are MNHEY and SMNVEV (reference sequence). There are 14 residues in the CDR3. V shed 6 bases and J 7 bases; nucleotides not matched to a gene: 7. CDR3 DNA: TGTGCCAGCAGCTCCCCGGGACAGGGGGTTGAAGCTTTCTTT. It is translated as CASSSPGQGVEAFF.

The genes are TRBV2 and TRBJ1-3; D remains unclear. V gave up 6 bases and J gave up 12 bases, with 12 bases separating them. The germline CDR1 and CDR2 sequences are SNHLY and FYNNEI. This CDR3 spans 11 amino acids. The CDR3 protein is CASRKEGSIYF. The DNA of the CDR3 is TGTGCCAGCAGGAAGGAGGGTAGCATATATTTT.

This chain uses TRBV9 with TRBJ2-3; 14 positions match TRBD2. V lost 0 bases to trimming and J lost 4 bases; unmatched junction nucleotides: 1. In germline, CDR1 is SGDLS, CDR2 YYNGEE. The CDR3 sequence is 16 residues long. The CDR3 sequence: CASSVAGLAGADTQYF. CDR3 in DNA: TGTGCCAGCAGCGTAGCGGGACTAGCGGGGGCAGATACGCAGTATTTT.

This chain uses TRBV7-8 with TRBJ2-3; TRBD2 aligns across 9 bases. In germline, CDR1 is SGHVS, CDR2 FQNEAQ. CDR3 length equals 15 residues. V was pared by 2 bases and J by 2 bases, with 2 bases of the junction left unmatched. The CDR3 protein is CASSLSGGPTDTQYF. CDR3 DNA sequence: TGTGCCAGCAGCTTAAGCGGGGGGCCCACAGATACGCAGTATTTT.

The gene calls are TRBV3-1 (or the pseudogene TRBV3-2) and TRBJ2-1, with D possibly matching TRBD2 (5 bases). The CDR3 length is 16 residues. V lost 2 bases and J lost 2, with 13 bases in between. Germline V gene data show CDR1 as LGHDT and CDR2 as YNNKEL (reference sequence). CDR3 region: CASSQLPSGAYNEQFF. DNA of the CDR3: TGTGCCAGCAGCCAACTTCCCAGCGGCGCCTACAATGAGCAGTTCTTC.

This clone was picked up one time. V usage is TRBV28 and J usage is TRBJ1-4; 8 nucleotides agree with TRBD1. Trimming took 5 bases from V and 0 from J; bases not matched to a gene: 8. The germline CDR1 and CDR2 sequences are MDHEN and SYDVKM. CDR3 length: 17 amino acids. The CDR3 DNA is TGTGCCAGCAGTACAGACAGGGGCGGTGCAACTAATGAAAAACTGTTTTTT. Translated, it gives CASSTDRGGATNEKLFF.

The rearrangement links TRBV19 to TRBJ2-7; maybe TRBD1 (5 bases). The V and J ends lost 8 bases and 5 bases respectively, with 16 bases between them. The CDR3 has 13 amino acids. The germline V gene has CDR1 LNHDA and CDR2 SQIVND (reference sequence). Here the CDR3 reads CASSLGLNHEQYF. The DNA for the CDR3 is TGTGCCAGTTCACTGGGGCTAAACCACGAGCAGTACTTC.

Regarding this clone: One junction end disagrees with the germline gene, perhaps due to a read error. This chain links TRBV4-2 with TRBJ1-1, with 7 bases lining up with TRBD1. CDR1 and CDR2 from the germline V gene are LGHNA and YNFKEQ. This CDR3 contains 16 residues. DNA for the CDR3: TGTGCCAGCAGCCAAGATGGCCAGGGGGAACCCCCTGAAGCTCTCTTT. Protein: CASSQDGQGEPPEALF.

The chain joins TRBV6-5 to TRBJ2-7, with D possibly matching TRBD1 (8 bases). The germline V gene encodes CDR1 MNHEY and CDR2 SVGAGI. The V gene lost 6 bases and the J gene lost 7 bases, with 22 bases spanning the gap. The CDR3 runs to 15 residues. DNA for the CDR3: TGTGCCAGCAGCCGGGCGTGGAAACAGGGGGGGGAGCAGTACTTC. It codes for CASSRAWKQGGEQYF.

The chain employs TRBV9 and TRBJ1-6, with D maybe TRBD1 (5 bases). This CDR3 spans 15 amino acids. With 2 bases removed from V and 3 bases from J, the gap between germline ends came to 9 bases. Germline V gene sequence: CDR1 SGDLS, CDR2 YYNGEE. This chain's CDR3 is CASSVGGNYNSPLHF. CDR3 sequence (DNA): TGTGCCAGCAGCGTCGGGGGGAACTATAATTCACCCCTCCACTTT.

The V gene is TRBV19, the J gene TRBJ1-4; weak D call: TRBD1 (5 bases). The CDR3 extends over 15 amino acids. Germline V gene sequence: CDR1 LNHDA, CDR2 SQIVND (reference sequence). Trimming pared 5 bases from V and 4 bases from J, leaving 14 bases between. The CDR3, as DNA: TGTGCCAGTAGTCCCGGCGGGGCTTTTAATGAAAAACTGTTTTTT. Translation: CASSPGGAFNEKLFF.

CDR3: CASSQGAAGGPNEQYF. CDR3 DNA: TGTGCCAGCAGCCAAGGGGCAGCGGGGGGGCCGAATGAGCAGTACTTC. This chain uses TRBV3-1 (or the pseudogene TRBV3-2) with TRBJ2-7; 10 bases align to TRBD2. The junction had 10 bases not matched to a gene; V was cut back by 1 base and J by 7 bases. Germline values: CDR1 LGHDT, CDR2 YNNKEL (reference sequence). CDR3 length: 16 residues.

This clone occurred once. The chain carries TRBV6-5 and TRBJ1-5; D might be TRBD1 (6 bases). With 6 bases removed from V and 9 bases from J, the gap between germline ends came to 12 bases. The germline V gene has CDR1 MNHEY and CDR2 SVGAGI. The CDR3 is made up of 12 amino acids. CDR3 DNA: TGTGCCAGCAGACAGGGTTTGGGGCCCCAGCATTTT. It yields the protein CASRQGLGPQHF.

V gene TRBV6-5 combines with J gene TRBJ2-7; TRBD2 matches at 8 bases. The J segment lost 0 bases and the V segment lost 6 bases, leaving 4 bases of the junction unmatched. There are 14 residues in the CDR3. Per the germline V gene, CDR1 is MNHEY and CDR2 is SVGAGI. The CDR3 loop reads CASSSTSGSYEQYF. In DNA, the CDR3 is TGTGCCAGCAGCTCCACTAGCGGCTCCTACGAGCAGTACTTC.

The chain combines TRBV5-1 with TRBJ1-6; no clear D. The CDR3 is made up of 14 amino acids. The V and J ends lost 4 bases and 7 bases respectively, with 12 bases between them. Germline assignment: CDR1 SGHRS and CDR2 YFSETQ. CDR3 bases: TGCGCCAGCAGCCCGTCGGCGGGCAATTCACCCCTCCACTTT. Its translation: CASSPSAGNSPLHF.